This entry lists 25 T cell receptor beta chains sequenced from one sample in a study of blood T cell repertoires in COVID-19. Here immunoSEQ multiplex PCR was the method, and the copy in TCRdb shows in-frame clones only, minus some. The sample consists of 150,000 to 200,000 clones, about 82% of them appearing once. The specimen was PBMCs or T cells enriched from blood (not recorded which). The receptors shown here come from a woman in her twenties or thirties who had recovered from COVID-19.

J is TRBJ1-1 and V is TRBV11-2, with 8 bases fitting TRBD1. The CDR3 is 13 residues long. Losses at the gene ends were 4 bases for V and 7 bases for J; bases not matched to a gene: 5. The germline V gene has CDR1 SGHAT and CDR2 FQNNGV. The CDR3 is CASSSQGAIEAFF. CDR3 coding DNA: TGTGCCAGCAGCTCTCAGGGGGCTATTGAAGCTTTCTTT.

The chain couples TRBV5-1 to TRBJ2-7; 12 nucleotides match TRBD2. The V and J ends lost 4 bases and 4 bases, in that order; junction bases with no gene match: 6. This CDR3 contains 15 residues. Germline V gene lookup returns CDR1 SGHRS and CDR2 YFSETQ. The DNA of the CDR3 is TGCGCCAGCAGCCTAGCGGGAGGGACGAATTACGAGCAGTACTTC. Its protein product is CASSLAGGTNYEQYF.

The V gene is TRBV5-6, the J gene TRBJ1-5, with a possible D match to TRBD1 (6 bases). V was cut by 1 base and J by 4 bases, with 6 bases left in between. The CDR3 consists of 13 residues. The germline gives CDR1 SGHDT, CDR2 YYEEEE. The DNA of the CDR3 is TGTGCCAGCAGCTTGACAGGGAATCAGCCCCAGCATTTT. Encoded protein: CASSLTGNQPQHF.

This chain links TRBV4-1 with TRBJ2-7, with 9 bases identical to TRBD1. V lost 0 bases, J lost 4 bases, and 7 bases stayed unmatched. The CDR3 totals 16 residues. Germline CDR1 reads MGHRA; CDR2 reads YSYEKL. The CDR3 loop reads CASSQDQGQGSYEQYF. DNA for the CDR3: TGCGCCAGCAGCCAAGACCAGGGACAGGGAAGTTACGAGCAGTACTTC.

The rearrangement uses TRBV18 and TRBJ2-7, with 10 bases fitting TRBD2. Trimming removed 4 bases from V and 8 bases from J; junction bases left unmatched: 5. Germline V gene data show CDR1 as KGHSH and CDR2 as LQKENI. The CDR3 loop spans 13 amino acids. In nucleotides, the CDR3 is TGTGCCAGCTCACTAACTAGCGGGACCCAGCAGTACTTC. This translates into CASSLTSGTQQYF.

This chain links TRBV2 with TRBJ2-2; TRBD1 matches 8 bases. The CDR3 is made up of 16 amino acids. The germline gives CDR1 SNHLY, CDR2 FYNNEI. V dropped 6 bases and J dropped 6; count of bases not matched to a gene: 12. The chain's CDR3 is CASREKTGDGPGELFF. Written as DNA, the CDR3 is TGTGCCAGCAGAGAAAAGACAGGGGACGGTCCCGGGGAGCTGTTTTTT.

This clone was seen just once. The rearrangement joins TRBV5-1 to TRBJ2-3; perhaps TRBD2 as D (5 bases). The germline V gene has CDR1 SGHRS and CDR2 YFSETQ. Trimming took 0 bases from V and 6 from J, leaving 11 bases between them. The CDR3 is 14 amino acids. For the CDR3, the DNA is TGCGCCAGCAGCTTGGCCCTAGCCCATGATACGCAGTATTTT. It is translated as CASSLALAHDTQYF.

The V gene is TRBV27, the J gene TRBJ1-6; D gene ambiguous. Germline V gives CDR1 MNHEY, CDR2 SMNVEV (reference sequence). V shed 3 bases and J shed 2 bases, with 11 bases lying between them. The CDR3 contains 16 residues. CDR3 DNA: TGTGCCAGCAGTTTTGGAGGGCCGACCTATAATTCACCCCTCCACTTT. This codes for CASSFGGPTYNSPLHF.

This chain joins TRBV10-3 and TRBJ2-5; 7 bases map to TRBD1. CDR1 and CDR2 from the germline V gene are ENHRY and SYGVKD. V trimming: 2 bases; J trimming: 4 bases; junction bases outside the gene matches: 4. The CDR3 is 14 residues long. The CDR3 DNA sequence: TGTGCCATCAGTGAGACGACAGGGACAGAGACCCAGTACTTC. Amino acids: CAISETTGTETQYF.

The chain carries TRBV7-2 and TRBJ1-1, with D unresolved. Trimming stripped 0 bases from V and 3 bases from J, with 11 bases between. Germline-derived CDR1 and CDR2 are SGHTA and FQGNSA. CDR3 length: 15 residues. The CDR3: CASSLASHGDTEAFF. CDR3 sequence (DNA): TGTGCCAGCAGCTTAGCTAGTCATGGTGACACTGAAGCTTTCTTT.

The V gene is TRBV7-9, the J gene TRBJ2-5, with D maybe TRBD1 (6 bases). Germline loops: CDR1 SEHNR, CDR2 FQNEAQ (reference sequence). Trimming removed 0 bases at V and 5 bases at J, with 13 bases between. The CDR3 is 15 residues long. The CDR3 DNA is TGTGCCAGCAGCTTAGCGCTGGGGGCGGTGGAGACCCAGTACTTC. Translated: CASSLALGAVETQYF.

This clone has just a few counts. The chain has TRBV7-9 and TRBJ1-6; D is unresolved. Germline assignment: CDR1 SEHNR and CDR2 FQNEAQ (reference sequence). Trimming stripped 8 bases from V and 6 bases from J, with 14 bases between. The CDR3 covers 14 residues. The chain's CDR3 is CASPRGKGNSPLHF. Here the CDR3 DNA reads TGTGCCAGCCCAAGAGGCAAAGGTAATTCACCCCTCCACTTT.

The V call is TRBV19, the J call TRBJ2-5; 9 positions agree with TRBD2. The CDR3 contains 13 residues. V was pared by 5 bases and J by 6 bases, with 4 bases of the junction left unmatched. Germline lookup yields CDR1 LNHDA and CDR2 SQIVND (reference sequence). This CDR3 is CASSLAGLKTQYF. The CDR3 DNA reads as TGTGCCAGTAGTCTAGCGGGATTGAAGACCCAGTACTTC.

CDR3 region: CASSPGLAGVVYEQYF. In DNA, the CDR3 is TGTGCCAGCAGTCCAGGACTAGCGGGAGTTGTTTACGAGCAGTACTTC. The chain employs TRBV27 and TRBJ2-7; 13 positions match TRBD2. The CDR3 loop spans 16 amino acids. V was clipped by 5 bases and J by 4 bases; unmatched bases: 8. Germline CDR1 and CDR2: MNHEY and SMNVEV (reference sequence).

The chain couples TRBV6-1 to TRBJ1-2, with TRBD1 identical over 7 bases. The CDR3 is 14 amino acids. The V gene end was trimmed by 2 bases and the J gene end by 6 bases; junction bases not matched to a gene: 6. CDR1 and CDR2 (germline): MNHNS, SASEGT. The CDR3 here is CASSELDRAHGYTF. The CDR3 nucleotides are TGTGCCAGCAGTGAATTAGACAGGGCTCATGGCTACACCTTC.

The chain employs TRBV28 and TRBJ2-4; a weak D match, TRBD2 (7 bases). Germline CDR1 reads MDHEN; CDR2 reads SYDVKM. V gave up 7 bases and J gave up 8 bases, with 12 bases separating them. CDR3 length: 12 amino acids. DNA of the CDR3: TGTGCCAGCAACGGGGGGCCGGACATTCAGTACTTC. Protein: CASNGGPDIQYF.

This sequence joins TRBV5-4 and TRBJ2-3, with 8 bases identical to TRBD2. Trimming took 0 bases from V and 4 from J; bases not matched to a gene: 4. Germline V gene data show CDR1 as SGHNT and CDR2 as YYREEE (reference sequence). CDR3 length: 15 residues. The CDR3 here is CASSLALTSADTQYF. CDR3 nucleotide sequence: TGTGCCAGCAGCTTGGCCCTGACTAGCGCAGATACGCAGTATTTT.

CDR3 sequence (DNA): TGTGCCAGCAGTATTACAGGGGGTACTAATGAAAAACTGTTTTTT. Amino acids: CASSITGGTNEKLFF. The genes are TRBV7-8 and TRBJ1-4, with TRBD1 matching 8 bases. The CDR3 covers 15 residues. Germline loops: CDR1 SGHVS, CDR2 FQNEAQ. Losses at the gene ends were 6 bases for V and 2 bases for J; bases not matched to a gene: 5.

The rearrangement links TRBV2 to TRBJ1-1, with D maybe TRBD1 (5 bases). CDR1 and CDR2 from the germline V gene are SNHLY and FYNNEI. The CDR3 spans 17 residues. V gave up 7 bases and J gave up 5 bases, with 26 bases separating them. The CDR3 spells CASTYWGVRGVKTEAFF. DNA of the CDR3: TGTGCCAGCACTTACTGGGGCGTAAGGGGCGTAAAAACTGAAGCTTTCTTT.

In its sample, this clone was seen once. The gene calls are TRBV12-5 and TRBJ1-1; TRBD1 agrees at 9 bases. This CDR3 has 17 residues. V lost 1 base to trimming and J lost 0 bases; unmatched junction nucleotides: 6. The germline V gene has CDR1 LGHNT and CDR2 FRNRAP. Here the CDR3 reads CASGLGQGGTMNTEAFF. The CDR3 DNA is TGTGCTAGTGGTTTGGGACAGGGGGGCACCATGAACACTGAAGCTTTCTTT.

The chain combines TRBV7-9 with TRBJ2-2; 11 bases fit TRBD2. Germline values: CDR1 SEHNR, CDR2 FQNEAQ (reference sequence). This CDR3 is 16 amino acids long. The trim removed 3 bases at V and 8 bases at J, leaving 8 bases unmatched. The CDR3 loop reads CASSLLAGGPGGELFF. The CDR3 DNA reads TGTGCCAGCAGCTTGTTAGCGGGAGGGCCTGGAGGGGAGCTGTTTTTT.

This sequence joins TRBV7-9 and TRBJ2-7; weak D call: TRBD2 (5 bases). CDR3 length: 13 amino acids. The ends were cut back, 5 bases at V and 1 base at J, with 9 bases in the middle. CDR1 is SEHNR, CDR2 FQNEAQ, per germline (reference sequence). In DNA form, the CDR3 reads TGTGCCAGCAGCGAGGACTTATCCTACGAGCAGTACTTC. This encodes CASSEDLSYEQYF. The whole variable domain, remainder taken from reference TRBV7-9 and TRBJ2-7, is DTGVSQNPRHKITKRGQNVTFRCDPISEHNRLYWYRQTLGQGPEFLTYFQNEAQLEKSRLLSDRFSAERPKGSFSTLEIQRTEQGDSAMYLCASSEDLSYEQYFGPGTRLTVT.

This sequence joins TRBV4-2 and TRBJ2-3; 12 bases are shared with TRBD2. This CDR3 region has 19 residues. Germline CDR1 is LGHNA and CDR2 is YNFKEQ. The trim removed 0 bases at V and 0 bases at J, leaving 7 bases unmatched. The CDR3 nucleotides are TGTGCCAGCAGCCAAGATAGCCTAGCGGGAGGGGTAAGCACAGATACGCAGTATTTT. Its protein product is CASSQDSLAGGVSTDTQYF.

The chain carries TRBV6-5 and TRBJ2-2; D gene ambiguous. Germline loops: CDR1 MNHEY, CDR2 SVGAGI. V lost 0 bases to trimming and J lost 4 bases, with 6 bases between them. The CDR3 sequence is 14 residues long. The DNA for the CDR3 is TGTGCCAGCAGTTACTCGTTGGCCACCGGGGAGCTGTTTTTT. Protein sequence: CASSYSLATGELFF.

The chain couples TRBV5-1 to TRBJ2-2; 7 bases are a match to TRBD2. J gave up 1 base and V 1 base, and 4 bases lay outside the gene matches. The CDR3 contains 16 residues. Germline V gives CDR1 SGHRS, CDR2 YFSETQ. This chain's CDR3 is CASSLFQRENTGELFF. The CDR3 nucleotides read TGCGCCAGCAGCTTGTTCCAGCGGGAGAACACCGGGGAGCTGTTTTTT.